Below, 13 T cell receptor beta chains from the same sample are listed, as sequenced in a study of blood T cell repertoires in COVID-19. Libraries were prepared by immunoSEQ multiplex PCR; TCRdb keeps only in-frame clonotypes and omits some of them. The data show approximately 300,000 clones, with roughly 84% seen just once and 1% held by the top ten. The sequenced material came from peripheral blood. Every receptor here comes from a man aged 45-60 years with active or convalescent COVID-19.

CDR3 residues: CASATTHPGANVLTF. CDR3 DNA: TGTGCCAGCGCGACTACTCACCCTGGGGCCAACGTCCTGACTTTC. The chain links TRBV19 to TRBJ2-6, with a weak D call TRBD2 (5 bases). The CDR3 totals 15 residues. CDR1 is LNHDA and CDR2 is SQIVND in the germline V gene (reference sequence). Trimming removed 9 bases at V and 2 bases at J, with 14 bases between.

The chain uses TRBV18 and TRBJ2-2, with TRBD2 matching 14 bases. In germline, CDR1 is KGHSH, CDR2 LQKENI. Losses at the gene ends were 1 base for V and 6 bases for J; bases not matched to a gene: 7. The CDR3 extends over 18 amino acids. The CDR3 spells CASSPLGTSGSTAGELFF. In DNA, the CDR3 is TGTGCCAGCTCACCACTTGGGACTAGCGGGAGTACCGCCGGGGAGCTGTTTTTT.

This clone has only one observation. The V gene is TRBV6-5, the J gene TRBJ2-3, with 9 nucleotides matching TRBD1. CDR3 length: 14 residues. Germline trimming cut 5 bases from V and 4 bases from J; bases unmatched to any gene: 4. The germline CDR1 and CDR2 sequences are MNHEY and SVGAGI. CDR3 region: CASSHRTGADTQYF. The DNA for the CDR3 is TGTGCCAGCAGTCATCGGACAGGGGCAGATACGCAGTATTTT.

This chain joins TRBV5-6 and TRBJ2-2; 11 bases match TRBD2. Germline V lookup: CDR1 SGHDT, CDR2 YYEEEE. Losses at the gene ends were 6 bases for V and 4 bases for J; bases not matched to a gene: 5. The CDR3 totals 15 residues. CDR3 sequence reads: CASKYLAGGTGELFF. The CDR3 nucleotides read TGTGCCAGCAAGTACCTAGCGGGAGGCACCGGGGAGCTGTTTTTT.

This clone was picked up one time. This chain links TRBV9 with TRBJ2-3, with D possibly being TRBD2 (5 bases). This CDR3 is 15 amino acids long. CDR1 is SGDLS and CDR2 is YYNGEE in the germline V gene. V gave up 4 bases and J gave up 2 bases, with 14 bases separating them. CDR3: CASSPLAGLTDTQYF. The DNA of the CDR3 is TGTGCCAGCAGCCCACTGGCGGGCCTCACAGATACGCAGTATTTT.

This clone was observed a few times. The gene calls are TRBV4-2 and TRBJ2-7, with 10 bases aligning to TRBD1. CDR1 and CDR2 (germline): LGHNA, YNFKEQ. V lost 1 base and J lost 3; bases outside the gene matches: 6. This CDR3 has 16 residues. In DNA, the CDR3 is TGTGCCAGCAGCCAAGTAGGGTGGGACAGGGGCTACGAGCAGTACTTC. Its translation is CASSQVGWDRGYEQYF.

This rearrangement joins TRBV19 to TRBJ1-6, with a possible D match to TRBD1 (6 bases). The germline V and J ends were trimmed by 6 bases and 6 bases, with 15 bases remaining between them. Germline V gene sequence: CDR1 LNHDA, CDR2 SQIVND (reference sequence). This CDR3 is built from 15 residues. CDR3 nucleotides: TGTGCCAGTAGGTTAACAGGGATCTCTAATTCACCCCTCCACTTT. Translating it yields CASRLTGISNSPLHF.

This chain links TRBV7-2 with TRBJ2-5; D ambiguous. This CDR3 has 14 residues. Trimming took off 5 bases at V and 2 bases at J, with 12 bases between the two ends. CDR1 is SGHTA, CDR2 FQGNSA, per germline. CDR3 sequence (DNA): TGTGCCAGCAGCATACGCTACGATCAAGAGACCCAGTACTTC. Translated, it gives CASSIRYDQETQYF. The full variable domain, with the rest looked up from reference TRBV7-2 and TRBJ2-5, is GAGVSQSPSNKVTEKGKDVELRCDPISGHTALYWYRQSLGQGLEFLIYFQGNSAPDKSGLPSDRFSAERTGGSVSTLTIQRTQQEDSAVYLCASSIRYDQETQYFGPGTRLLVL.

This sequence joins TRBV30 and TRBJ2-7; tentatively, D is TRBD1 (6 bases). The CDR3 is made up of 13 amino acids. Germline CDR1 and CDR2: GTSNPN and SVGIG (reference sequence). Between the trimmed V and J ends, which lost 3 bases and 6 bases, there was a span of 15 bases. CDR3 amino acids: CAWRRQAPGEQYF. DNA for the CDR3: TGTGCCTGGAGGCGACAGGCCCCAGGCGAGCAGTACTTC.

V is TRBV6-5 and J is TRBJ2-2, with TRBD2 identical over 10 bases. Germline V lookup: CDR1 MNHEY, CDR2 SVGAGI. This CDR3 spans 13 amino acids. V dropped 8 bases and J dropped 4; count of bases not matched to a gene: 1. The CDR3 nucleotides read TGTGCCAGCCGGACTAGCGGCACCGGGGAGCTGTTTTTT. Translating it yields CASRTSGTGELFF.

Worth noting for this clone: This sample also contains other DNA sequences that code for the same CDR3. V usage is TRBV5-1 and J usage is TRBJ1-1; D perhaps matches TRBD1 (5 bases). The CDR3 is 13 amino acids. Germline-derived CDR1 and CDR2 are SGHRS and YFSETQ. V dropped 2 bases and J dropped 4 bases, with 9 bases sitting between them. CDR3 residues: CASSFGQGTEAFF. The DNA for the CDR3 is TGCGCCAGCAGCTTCGGGCAGGGCACTGAAGCTTTCTTT.

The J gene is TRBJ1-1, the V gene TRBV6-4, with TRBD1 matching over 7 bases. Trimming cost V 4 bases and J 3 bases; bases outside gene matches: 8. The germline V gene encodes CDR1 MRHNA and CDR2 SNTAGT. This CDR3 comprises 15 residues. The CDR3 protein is CASSAQGIGDTEAFF. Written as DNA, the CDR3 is TGTGCCAGCAGTGCACAGGGGATCGGGGACACTGAAGCTTTCTTT.

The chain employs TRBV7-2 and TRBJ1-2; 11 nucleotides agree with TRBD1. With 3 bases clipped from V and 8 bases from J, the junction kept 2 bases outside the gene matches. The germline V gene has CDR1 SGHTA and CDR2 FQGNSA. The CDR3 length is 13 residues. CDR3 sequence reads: CASSFGQGAGYTF. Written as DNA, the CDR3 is TGTGCCAGCAGCTTCGGACAGGGGGCCGGCTACACCTTC. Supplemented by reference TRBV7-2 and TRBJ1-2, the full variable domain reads GAGVSQSPSNKVTEKGKDVELRCDPISGHTALYWYRQSLGQGLEFLIYFQGNSAPDKSGLPSDRFSAERTGGSVSTLTIQRTQQEDSAVYLCASSFGQGAGYTFGSGTRLTVV.